This T cell receptor beta chain is from a study of blood T cell repertoires in COVID-19. At the level of the study: Acute-phase and convalescent COVID-19 samples originated in the United States, Italy and Spain.

In the original processing: The authors estimated nucleated cell counts from reference gene primer amplification. Profiling relied on immunoSEQ multiplex PCR, and the TCRdb table lists in-frame clones only, not all of them. V and J calls and clone size follow that table, whereas D and trimming were derived from the DNA. The sample comprises around 110,000 clones, about nine tenths of which are singletons, and about 4.5% rests with the top ten. This clone was seen just once. The CDR3 is made up of 15 amino acids. V lost 4 bases, J lost 0 bases, and 11 bases lay in between. CDR1 and CDR2 from the germline V gene are SGHTA and FQGNSA.

This TCR came from a middle-aged man with acute or convalescent COVID-19. The V and J genes are TRBV7-2 and TRBJ2-3; D not certain. The material sequenced was peripheral blood. The DNA for the CDR3 is TGTGCCAGCAGCTCCCTTTCCTACAGCACAGATACGCAGTATTTT. Residues: CASSSLSYSTDTQYF. Together with reference TRBV7-2 and TRBJ2-3, the CDR3 gives the full variable domain: GAGVSQSPSNKVTEKGKDVELRCDPISGHTALYWYRQSLGQGLEFLIYFQGNSAPDKSGLPSDRFSAERTGGSVSTLTIQRTQQEDSAVYLCASSSLSYSTDTQYFGPGTRLTVL.